This entry lists 20 T cell receptor beta chains sequenced from one sample in a study of blood T cell repertoires in COVID-19. TCRdb's copy holds only in-frame clones and misses some; the assay was immunoSEQ multiplex PCR. The top ten hold roughly 18% of the sample, which has some 130,000 clones, around 89% seen once. The sequenced material came from peripheral blood. These receptors all come from a man aged 50-60 years with active or convalescent COVID-19.

The J gene is TRBJ1-1, the V gene TRBV7-2; no reliable D call. Looked up from germline, CDR1 is SGHTA and CDR2 is FQGNSA. This CDR3 has 15 amino acids. V was trimmed by 3 bases and J by 0 bases, leaving 11 bases between them. CDR3 in DNA: TGTGCCAGCAGCTTCCAGACAAACATGAACACTGAAGCTTTCTTT. It encodes CASSFQTNMNTEAFF.

V is TRBV7-2 and J is TRBJ2-7, with 10 positions matching TRBD1. The germline CDR1 and CDR2 sequences are SGHTA and FQGNSA. After removal of 3 bases from V and 4 bases from J, the junction contained 15 bases not matched to a gene. The CDR3 spans 18 residues. This chain's CDR3 is CASSFPLQGGQGRYEQYF. CDR3 DNA: TGTGCCAGCAGCTTCCCCCTCCAGGGGGGACAGGGGAGGTACGAGCAGTACTTC.

The chain employs TRBV12-5 and TRBJ2-1; TRBD2 matches 11 bases. In germline, CDR1 is LGHNT, CDR2 FRNRAP. The V and J ends lost 5 bases and 4 bases, in that order; junction bases with no gene match: 7. CDR3 length: 16 amino acids. The CDR3 DNA follows: TGTGCTAGTGGTCCATCCGGGACTAGCGGATACAATGAGCAGTTCTTC. Amino acid sequence: CASGPSGTSGYNEQFF.

This clone has only one observation. This sample also contains other DNA sequences that code for the same CDR3. The chain couples TRBV28 to TRBJ2-1; 13 bases fit TRBD2. Germline trimming cut 5 bases from V and 7 bases from J; bases unmatched to any gene: 11. Per germline, CDR1 MDHEN and CDR2 SYDVKM. The CDR3 runs 17 residues. CDR3 DNA: TGTGCCAGCAGTGTGCCCGGGACTAGCGGGAAGGCGAATGAGCAGTTCTTC. Its translation is CASSVPGTSGKANEQFF.

A single count supports this clone. The gene calls are TRBV7-2 and TRBJ2-3; 10 bases are a match to TRBD1. After removal of 5 bases from V and 8 bases from J, the junction contained 7 bases not matched to a gene. The CDR3 is 14 residues long. Germline V lookup: CDR1 SGHTA, CDR2 FQGNSA. The CDR3 spells CASSIRQGAGTQYF. The DNA for the CDR3 is TGTGCCAGCAGCATACGACAGGGGGCGGGTACGCAGTATTTT.

The chain couples TRBV9 to TRBJ2-7; TRBD2 agrees at 11 bases. J was trimmed by 7 bases and V by 4 bases; bases with no gene match: 10. The CDR3 loop spans 15 amino acids. CDR1 is SGDLS and CDR2 is YYNGEE in the germline V gene. The CDR3 coding sequence is TGTGCCAGCAGCACCCGACTAGCGGGATATGGGGAGCAGTACTTC. Amino acid sequence: CASSTRLAGYGEQYF.

J is TRBJ2-2 and V is TRBV29-1, with 9 bases identical to TRBD2. Germline CDR1 is SQVTM and CDR2 is ANQGSEA. The CDR3 totals 16 residues. V trimming: 4 bases; J trimming: 7 bases; junction bases outside the gene matches: 13. This chain's CDR3 is CSVGAAGGASGGELFF. The CDR3 coding sequence is TGCAGCGTTGGGGCGGCGGGAGGGGCTTCGGGCGGGGAGCTGTTTTTT.

The J gene is TRBJ2-7, the V gene TRBV5-6; 11 positions match TRBD1. The CDR3 totals 14 residues. The V gene's germline CDR1 is SGHDT and CDR2 YYEEEE. J gave up 7 bases and V 5 bases, and 8 bases lay outside the gene matches. The CDR3 is CASRRTGGVGEQYF. The CDR3 DNA is TGTGCCAGCAGAAGGACAGGGGGCGTCGGGGAGCAGTACTTC. The entire variable domain, with the rest obtained from reference TRBV5-6 and TRBJ2-7, is as follows: DAGVTQSPTHLIKTRGQQVTLRCSPKSGHDTVSWYQQALGQGPQFIFQYYEEEERQRGNFPDRFSGHQFPNYSSELNVNALLLGDSALYLCASRRTGGVGEQYFGPGTRLTVT.

The chain links TRBV14 to TRBJ1-3; 7 bases map to TRBD1. Trimming took 1 base from V and 0 from J; bases not matched to a gene: 3. The germline V gene has CDR1 SGHDN and CDR2 FVKESK. This CDR3 is 16 amino acids long. The CDR3 region has the DNA TGTGCCAGCAGCCAAGGAACAGGGGCCTCTGGAAACACCATATATTTT. Translated: CASSQGTGASGNTIYF.

J is TRBJ1-4 and V is TRBV6-5; D is possibly TRBD1 (6 bases). This CDR3 region has 14 residues. Germline V gene sequence: CDR1 MNHEY, CDR2 SVGAGI. The germline V and J ends were trimmed by 6 bases and 8 bases, with 16 bases remaining between them. The CDR3: CASRNGGAREKLFF. The CDR3 DNA is TGTGCCAGCAGAAACGGGGGGGCGCGGGAAAAACTGTTTTTT.

A single count supports this clone. The chain uses TRBV2 and TRBJ1-4, with 8 positions matching TRBD1. The CDR3 length is 15 residues. CDR1 is SNHLY, CDR2 FYNNEI, per germline. The J segment lost 8 bases and the V segment lost 6 bases, leaving 11 bases of the junction unmatched. CDR3 region: CASSGTGLAREKLFF. CDR3 nucleotide sequence: TGTGCCAGCAGCGGGACAGGCCTTGCACGGGAAAAACTGTTTTTT.

The DNA for the CDR3 is TGCGCCGCCCGGGGGGAAGGCAGATGGAAGAACACTGAAGCTTTCTTT. Residues: CAARGEGRWKNTEAFF. V is TRBV23-1 and J is TRBJ1-1, with TRBD1 as a possible D gene (5 bases). TRBV23-1 is flagged as an ORF with uncertain function. Trimming removed 11 bases at V and 1 base at J, with 23 bases between. CDR3 length equals 16 residues.

The chain employs TRBV7-2 and TRBJ2-5; D may be TRBD1 (5 bases). The germline CDR1 and CDR2 sequences are SGHTA and FQGNSA. CDR3 length: 15 amino acids. V was trimmed by 1 base and J by 5 bases, leaving 14 bases between them. CDR3 protein: CASSLGVRVGETQYF. The CDR3 DNA reads as TGTGCCAGCAGCTTAGGGGTCAGGGTCGGCGAGACCCAGTACTTC.

The V gene is TRBV18, the J gene TRBJ1-1; D not resolved. From germline, CDR1 is KGHSH and CDR2 LQKENI. V was trimmed by 0 bases and J by 0 bases, leaving 8 bases between them. The CDR3 is 15 amino acids. This CDR3 reads CASSPPSGVNTEAFF. In nucleotides, the CDR3 is TGTGCCAGCTCACCACCTTCCGGGGTGAACACTGAAGCTTTCTTT.

This chain uses TRBV7-2 with TRBJ1-5, with no clear D. Trimming stripped 0 bases from V and 0 bases from J, with 3 bases between. The CDR3 has 14 residues. Germline V CDR1 and CDR2: SGHTA, FQGNSA. CDR3 sequence (DNA): TGTGCCAGCAGCTTAGCTCATAGCAATCAGCCCCAGCATTTT. Translated, it gives CASSLAHSNQPQHF.

The chain carries TRBV6-2 or TRBV6-3 and TRBJ1-5; D is uncertain. Germline assignment: CDR1 MNHEY and CDR2 SVGEGT. V lost 0 bases, J lost 2 bases, and 11 bases lay in between. This CDR3 comprises 16 residues. In DNA, the CDR3 is TGTGCCAGCAGTTACTCGACTGGGTTTGGCAATCAGCCCCAGCATTTT. Amino acids: CASSYSTGFGNQPQHF.

The V and J genes are TRBV28 and TRBJ2-4; TRBD2 matches at 10 bases. CDR3 length equals 17 residues. Per the germline V gene, CDR1 is MDHEN and CDR2 is SYDVKM. J gave up 3 bases and V 5 bases, and 10 bases lay outside the gene matches. In DNA form, the CDR3 reads TGTGCCAGCAGTACCAGCGGGAGGGGTTTCTTCAAAAACATTCAGTACTTC. Its translation: CASSTSGRGFFKNIQYF.

The gene calls are TRBV4-3 and TRBJ1-1; D remains ambiguous. Germline V lookup: CDR1 LGHNA, CDR2 YSLEER. There are 16 residues in the CDR3. V was pared by 1 base and J by 5 bases, with 17 bases between. CDR3 sequence: CASSQALHGWETEAFF. For the CDR3, the DNA is TGCGCCAGCAGCCAAGCCCTACACGGATGGGAGACTGAAGCTTTCTTT.

The gene calls are TRBV7-2 and TRBJ2-1, with TRBD2 identical over 8 bases. Per germline, CDR1 SGHTA and CDR2 FQGNSA. The CDR3 sequence is 15 residues long. V lost 10 bases, J lost 0 bases, and 8 bases stayed unmatched. The CDR3 DNA sequence: TGTGCCACCCCTCACGGGAGGGCCTCCTACAATGAGCAGTTCTTC. Amino acid sequence: CATPHGRASYNEQFF.

This clone was detected only a few times. Here the CDR3 DNA reads TGCGCCAGCAGCAGAGGACAGGGAGGGTTTTCCGGGGAGCTGTTTTTT. This codes for CASSRGQGGFSGELFF. This chain uses TRBV5-1 with TRBJ2-2, with D tentatively TRBD1 (8 bases). CDR3 length: 16 amino acids. V was shortened by 4 bases and J by 6 bases, with 19 bases between the two germline ends. Per germline, CDR1 SGHRS and CDR2 YFSETQ.